This TCR beta chain was sequenced in a study of T cell responses to AZD1222 COVID-19 vaccine. Findings and limits, study-wide: Seropositivity was recorded at baseline in only a handful of AZD1222 recipients.

Method: immunoSEQ multiplex PCR; TCRdb's copy keeps in-frame clones and lacks some. In the table there are 130,000 to 150,000 clones, roughly 90% of which are singletons. J gave up 1 base and V 8 bases, and 8 bases lay outside the gene matches. Germline CDR1 is WSHSY and CDR2 is SAAADI. The CDR3 is 15 amino acids. Regarding this clone: Its target is unknown.

Sequencing was performed on peripheral blood, taken on day 0 of AZD1222 vaccination. The rearrangement uses TRBV10-2 and TRBJ2-7; 10 positions agree with TRBD2. The TCR originated in an adult in good health. CDR3 loop: CASHHSGRTSYEQYF. The CDR3 DNA is TGCGCCAGCCACCATAGCGGGAGGACGTCCTACGAGCAGTACTTC.